There are many counts of the clone carrying this TCR beta chain. Its antigen is as yet unknown. This sample is part of a study of T-cell memory formation after mild COVID-19. The CDR3 totals 14 residues. Trimming took 3 bases from V and 0 from J, leaving 6 bases between them. Germline lookup yields CDR1 KGHSH and CDR2 LQKENI. Findings and limits, study-wide: Certain responding clones were present in pre-infection memory, suggesting participation of cross-reactive memory. Clones contracting across day 15 to 85 had a balanced CD4/CD8 profile; later expanding clones leaned CD4+. Unconfirmed was the SARS-CoV-2 specificity of second-wave clones that peaked on day 37.

Constant-segment primers served in 5'RACE that generated TCR alpha and TCR beta cDNA libraries bearing sample barcodes and UMIs. A single record per CDR3 protein comes from TCRdb applying MiXCR to the 5' RACE reads. The table lists a few hundred thousand distinct CDR3 sequences, 20% to 30% of them singletons. The chain couples TRBV18 to TRBJ1-5; D uncertain. The source of this sequence is an adult woman who had mild COVID-19 (a few samples of this study predate the infection). Cell type and time point are not known. The sample taken for sequencing was PBMCs or a T cell subset sorted from them (not recorded which). Written as DNA, the CDR3 is TGTGCCAGCTCACCGGGTCTTAGCAATCAGCCCCAGCATTTT. The encoded protein is CASSPGLSNQPQHF. Looking up the rest from reference TRBV18 and TRBJ1-5 gives the full variable domain: NAGVMQNPRHLVRRRGQEARLRCSPMKGHSHVYWYRQLPEEGLKFMVYLQKENIIDESGMPKERFSAEFPKEGPSILRIQQVVRGDSAAYFCASSPGLSNQPQHFGDGTRLSIL.